This T cell receptor (beta chain) was sequenced for a study of shared clonotypes between healthy human individuals. The V segment lost 5 bases and the J segment 1 base; nucleotides outside the gene matches: 8. Germline-derived CDR1 and CDR2 are LNHDA and SQIVND (reference sequence). CDR3 length: 15 residues. Sequenced by immunoSEQ multiplex PCR; TCRdb stores in-frame clones only, minus some. The sample holds about 800,000 clones; 90% to 98% are singletons and the top ten take under 0.25%. CD45RO-negative cells were positively selected for CCR7, leaving out terminally differentiated effector memory CD45RA+ cells.

The TCR was taken from a man aged 25-45 years in good health. This sequence joins TRBV19 and TRBJ2-7, with 7 bases matching TRBD2. The source material was naive CD8+ T cells sorted from blood. The CDR3 protein is CASSFLAESSYEQYF. CDR3 nucleotide sequence: TGTGCCAGTAGTTTCCTAGCGGAGTCTTCCTACGAGCAGTACTTC.